This TCR beta chain emerged from a study of cytomegalovirus exposure and HLA in healthy donors. Findings and limits, study-wide: Earlier results showed most TCR beta V segments being productive about 87% or about 30% of the time. When a later analysis compared HLA-associated TCR beta chains with equally common others, the HLA-associated chains turned out to be more clonally expanded and to have lower generation probabilities.

Use of 60 Vbeta and 13 Jbeta primers characterized the PCR. Generated by immunoSEQ multiplex PCR, the TCRdb table keeps only in-frame clones and is missing some. The repertoire has some 190,000 clones, 65% to 80% of them found once; the top ten carry 2.5%. CDR3 length: 14 amino acids. V was shortened by 5 bases and J by 5 bases, with 12 bases between the two germline ends. Germline loops: CDR1 SGHAT, CDR2 FQNNGV. As for the donors, each was a healthy bone marrow donor. As for this clone: What it binds is not known.

This chain connects TRBV11-2 to TRBJ1-4, with D possibly TRBD1 on 6 matching bases. Sequenced: PBMCs. This TCR was recovered from a woman aged 30 to 39 in good health and CMV-seropositive. CDR3 sequence: CASSRTARNEKLFF. The CDR3 DNA reads TGTGCCAGCAGCAGGACAGCCCGGAATGAAAAACTGTTTTTT.